The 17 T cell receptor beta chains given below trace back to one sample, sequenced in a study of cytomegalovirus exposure and HLA in healthy donors. The primer mix had 60 Vbeta and 13 Jbeta primers. The data were produced by immunoSEQ multiplex PCR, yet TCRdb's version contains in-frame clones alone and is incomplete. The sample includes a few hundred thousand clones, about nine tenths of them seen just once. The sequenced sample consisted of PBMCs. These receptors all come from a girl aged 2 to 10 in good health and CMV-seronegative.

The CDR3 DNA reads as TGTGCCAGCAGCCCTTACACCCAAGAGACCCAGTACTTC. It yields the protein CASSPYTQETQYF. The chain links TRBV7-2 to TRBJ2-5; no firm D call. The CDR3 has 13 amino acids. The germline CDR1 and CDR2 sequences are SGHTA and FQGNSA. V lost 5 bases and J lost 1, with 8 bases in between.

The chain recombines TRBV28 with TRBJ1-2; 8 bases are a match to TRBD1. Germline V gene lookup returns CDR1 MDHEN and CDR2 SYDVKM. Trimming removed 2 bases from V and 1 base from J; junction bases left unmatched: 15. This CDR3 region has 19 residues. CDR3 coding DNA: TGTGCCAGCAGTTTAGACCTGGACAGGGTGGCCATTAGTAACTATGGCTACACCTTC. It yields the protein CASSLDLDRVAISNYGYTF.

This chain joins TRBV7-9 and TRBJ1-1, with 7 bases fitting TRBD1. The CDR3 has 14 residues. The V gene end was trimmed by 1 base and the J gene end by 3 bases; junction bases not matched to a gene: 2. In germline, CDR1 is SEHNR, CDR2 FQNEAQ (reference sequence). The CDR3 loop is CASSLGDSYTEAFF. In DNA, the CDR3 is TGTGCCAGCAGCTTAGGGGACAGCTACACTGAAGCTTTCTTT.

The chain is built from TRBV6-5 and TRBJ1-1, with D possibly being TRBD1 (5 bases). Trimming cost V 5 bases and J 7 bases, with 14 bases left between them. CDR1 is MNHEY, CDR2 SVGAGI, per germline. CDR3 size: 13 residues. CDR3 bases: TGTGCCAGCAGTCCGCCAACAGGCTTTGAAGCTTTCTTT. Translation: CASSPPTGFEAFF.

The chain links TRBV28 to TRBJ2-5; D possibly corresponds to TRBD2 (6 bases). CDR1 MDHEN and CDR2 SYDVKM come from the germline V gene. V lost 2 bases, J lost 4 bases, and 17 bases lay in between. The CDR3 contains 16 residues. The CDR3 DNA reads as TGTGCCAGCAGTTTAACGGCAATCTGGGGACTAGAGACCCAGTACTTC. Translation gives CASSLTAIWGLETQYF.

The V call is TRBV28, the J call TRBJ1-1; 8 bases line up with TRBD1. CDR1 MDHEN and CDR2 SYDVKM come from the germline V gene. The V and J ends lost 0 bases and 0 bases, in that order; junction bases with no gene match: 9. The CDR3 extends over 18 amino acids. The CDR3 sequence: CASSLWRGTGVMNTEAFF. The CDR3 region has the DNA TGTGCCAGCAGTTTATGGAGGGGGACAGGTGTCATGAACACTGAAGCTTTCTTT.

The chain combines TRBV7-9 with TRBJ2-1, with 8 bases matching TRBD2. The CDR3 spans 15 residues. With V trimmed by 0 bases and J by 8 bases, 6 bases remained unmatched. The germline gives CDR1 SEHNR, CDR2 FQNEAQ (reference sequence). CDR3 sequence: CASSLASGMVDEQFF. The CDR3 DNA reads TGTGCCAGCAGCTTAGCTAGCGGGATGGTCGATGAGCAGTTCTTC.

The chain combines TRBV9 with TRBJ2-3; D gene unclear. Germline V CDR1 and CDR2: SGDLS, YYNGEE. Trimming cost V 7 bases and J 6 bases, with 12 bases left between them. The CDR3 covers 12 residues. CDR3 DNA sequence: TGTGCCAGCGCCGGTGGAGAGGATACGCAGTATTTT. Its protein is CASAGGEDTQYF.

The V call is TRBV2, the J call TRBJ1-1, with 8 nucleotides matching TRBD1. V was clipped by 9 bases and J by 0 bases; unmatched bases: 3. This CDR3 has 13 amino acids. CDR1 and CDR2 from the germline V gene are SNHLY and FYNNEI. CDR3 sequence reads: CARRDRLNTEAFF. The CDR3, as DNA: TGTGCCAGACGGGACAGGCTGAACACTGAAGCTTTCTTT.

The chain combines TRBV7-9 with TRBJ1-2, with D maybe TRBD1 (5 bases). This CDR3 is 13 amino acids long. The germline gives CDR1 SEHNR, CDR2 FQNEAQ (reference sequence). V was clipped by 4 bases and J by 4 bases, with 10 bases between them. The CDR3 is CASSSRVGYGYTF. DNA of the CDR3: TGTGCCAGCAGCTCCAGGGTGGGCTATGGCTACACCTTC.

The V call is TRBV27, the J call TRBJ1-5; D is possibly TRBD1 (6 bases). Trimming shortened V by 5 bases and J by 1 base, and 12 bases separated the two germline ends. Germline V lookup: CDR1 MNHEY, CDR2 SMNVEV (reference sequence). The CDR3 consists of 15 residues. The CDR3 is CASSRTANSNQPQHF. The CDR3 bases are TGTGCCAGCAGTCGGACAGCTAACAGCAATCAGCCCCAGCATTTT.

The chain links TRBV5-8 to TRBJ2-1; TRBD2 agrees at 9 bases. Germline V gene data show CDR1 as SGHTS and CDR2 as YDEGEE. This CDR3 has 19 amino acids. The J segment lost 3 bases and the V segment lost 0 bases, leaving 13 bases of the junction unmatched. In DNA, the CDR3 is TGTGCCAGCAGCTTGGGAGGGGGCCTTAGCGGGAGTTACTACAATGAGCAGTTCTTC. This translates into CASSLGGGLSGSYYNEQFF.

The chain employs TRBV29-1 and TRBJ2-3; 7 nucleotides match TRBD2. The junction had 10 bases not matched to a gene; V was cut back by 7 bases and J by 6 bases. The germline gives CDR1 SQVTM, CDR2 ANQGSEA. This CDR3 comprises 13 residues. CDR3 DNA sequence: TGCAGCGGAACGGAGTGGGGGGGGGATACGCAGTATTTT. Residues: CSGTEWGGDTQYF.

The V and J genes are TRBV2 and TRBJ2-7, with 11 bases aligning to TRBD2. The CDR3 contains 17 residues. The V gene end was trimmed by 8 bases and the J gene end by 5 bases; junction bases not matched to a gene: 17. Germline CDR1 and CDR2: SNHLY and FYNNEI. Here the CDR3 reads CASHSAKSLAGVHEQYF. The DNA for the CDR3 is TGTGCCAGCCATAGTGCAAAATCACTAGCGGGAGTCCACGAGCAGTACTTC.

The chain joins TRBV6-6 to TRBJ2-5; D is possibly TRBD1 (5 bases). The CDR3 runs to 14 residues. V lost 7 bases, J lost 1 base, and 13 bases lay in between. Germline loops: CDR1 MNHNY, CDR2 SVGAGI (reference sequence). Here the CDR3 reads CASTLGAAQETQYF. CDR3 nucleotide sequence: TGTGCCAGCACTCTAGGGGCGGCCCAAGAGACCCAGTACTTC.

There are a few counts of this clone. The chain is built from TRBV28 and TRBJ1-5; 7 nucleotides align to TRBD1. Unmatched junction bases numbered 2, after V lost 4 bases and J lost 2 bases. The CDR3 is 14 residues long. Germline values: CDR1 MDHEN, CDR2 SYDVKM. The CDR3 bases are TGTGCCAGCAGTTCCGGACAGGGCAATCAGCCCCAGCATTTT. This sequence encodes CASSSGQGNQPQHF.

This chain joins TRBV5-6 and TRBJ2-3; 10 bases map to TRBD2. V shed 2 bases and J 2 bases; nucleotides not matched to a gene: 5. The CDR3 has 16 amino acids. Germline CDR1 is SGHDT and CDR2 is YYEEEE. The CDR3 DNA reads TGTGCCAGCAGCTTAGGACTAGCGGAGCCCACAGATACGCAGTATTTT. Amino acids: CASSLGLAEPTDTQYF.